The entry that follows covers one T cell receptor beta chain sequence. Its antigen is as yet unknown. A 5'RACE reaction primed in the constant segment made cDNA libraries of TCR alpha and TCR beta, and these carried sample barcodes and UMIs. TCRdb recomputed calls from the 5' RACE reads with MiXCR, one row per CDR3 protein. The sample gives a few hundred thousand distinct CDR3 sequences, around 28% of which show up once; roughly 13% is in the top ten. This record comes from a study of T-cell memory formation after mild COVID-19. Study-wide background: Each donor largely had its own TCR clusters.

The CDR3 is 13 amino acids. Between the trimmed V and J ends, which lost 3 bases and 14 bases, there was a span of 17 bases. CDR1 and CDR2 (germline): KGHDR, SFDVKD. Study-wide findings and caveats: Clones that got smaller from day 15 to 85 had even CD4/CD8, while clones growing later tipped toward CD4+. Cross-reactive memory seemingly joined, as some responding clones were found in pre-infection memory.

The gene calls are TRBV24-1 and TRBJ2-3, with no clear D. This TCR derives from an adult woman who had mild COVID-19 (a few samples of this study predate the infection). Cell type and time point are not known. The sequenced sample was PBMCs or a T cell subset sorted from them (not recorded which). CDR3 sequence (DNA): TGTGCCACCAGTGATATCCGCGTGGACCATAGGTATTTT. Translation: CATSDIRVDHRYF.